Below, 30 T cell receptor beta chains from the same sample are listed, as sequenced in a study of blood T cell repertoires in COVID-19. TCRdb's copy holds only in-frame clones and misses some; the assay was immunoSEQ multiplex PCR. The sample shows roughly 250,000 clones, approximately 88% of them seen only once. Specimen: peripheral blood. The source of these receptors is a woman aged 25 to 39 with acute or convalescent COVID-19.

The rearrangement uses TRBV7-9 and TRBJ2-7, with 8 bases identical to TRBD1. This CDR3 region has 15 residues. Germline values: CDR1 SEHNR, CDR2 FQNEAQ (reference sequence). Trimming cost V 5 bases and J 2 bases; bases outside gene matches: 8. CDR3: CASSKHGTGAYEQYF. The CDR3 DNA is TGTGCCAGCAGCAAGCACGGGACAGGTGCCTACGAGCAGTACTTC.

The chain has TRBV3-1 (or the pseudogene TRBV3-2) and TRBJ2-7; 11 bases match TRBD2. Germline CDR1 LGHDT, CDR2 YNNKEL (reference sequence). The CDR3 sequence is 18 residues long. V lost 4 bases to trimming and J lost 2 bases; unmatched junction nucleotides: 13. In nucleotides, the CDR3 is TGTGCCAGCAGCCCAACCTTAGCGGGAGGGAACCCGACCTACGAGCAGTACTTC. This translates into CASSPTLAGGNPTYEQYF.

This clone has only a few counts. The V and J genes are TRBV6-5 and TRBJ2-7, with D possibly matching TRBD2 (5 bases). Trimming cost V 6 bases and J 3 bases, with 6 bases left between them. The CDR3 is made up of 11 amino acids. Germline assignment: CDR1 MNHEY and CDR2 SVGAGI. CDR3 loop: CASRLDYEQYF. CDR3 in DNA: TGTGCCAGCAGACTAGACTACGAGCAGTACTTC.

The chain is built from TRBV7-9 and TRBJ1-6; D is uncertain. Per the germline V gene, CDR1 is SEHNR and CDR2 is FQNEAQ (reference sequence). The CDR3 is 13 amino acids. The V and J ends lost 7 bases and 6 bases respectively, with 10 bases between them. The CDR3 DNA reads TGTGCCAGCACCAAAACACCTAATTCACCCCTCCACTTT. This codes for CASTKTPNSPLHF.

This chain joins TRBV9 and TRBJ2-1; 7 nucleotides line up with TRBD1. The junction had 1 base not matched to a gene; V was cut back by 0 bases and J by 10 bases. This CDR3 is built from 12 residues. Germline V CDR1 and CDR2: SGDLS, YYNGEE. The CDR3 sequence: CASSVGGQEQFF. CDR3 nucleotide sequence: TGTGCCAGCAGCGTAGGGGGACAGGAGCAGTTCTTC.

The gene calls are TRBV7-9 and TRBJ2-1, with D maybe TRBD2 (6 bases). Trimming removed 4 bases at V and 8 bases at J, with 15 bases between. Per the germline V gene, CDR1 is SEHNR and CDR2 is FQNEAQ (reference sequence). The CDR3 contains 14 residues. The CDR3 region is CASSSPRTSYEQFF. The CDR3 DNA sequence: TGTGCCAGCAGCTCACCCAGAACTAGCTATGAGCAGTTCTTC.

This clone was seen once. This chain uses TRBV6-4 with TRBJ2-1; a weak D match, TRBD2 (6 bases). Deletions cut 8 bases from V and 13 bases from J, with 15 bases between. The length of the CDR3 is 11 residues. Germline assignment: CDR1 MRHNA and CDR2 SNTAGT. Here the CDR3 DNA reads TGTGCCAGCGGCCTTGCGGGGCGTCAGTTCTTC. Translated, it gives CASGLAGRQFF.

This chain links TRBV4-1 with TRBJ1-1; D is unclear. Germline V CDR1 and CDR2: MGHRA, YSYEKL. The CDR3 consists of 19 residues. The V end lost 0 bases, the J end lost 7 bases, and 27 bases lay between the germline ends. The CDR3 bases are TGCGCCAGCAGCCAAGACAGGATTGGACGGACTCTAGGGAAGGGTGAAGCTTTCTTT. It is translated as CASSQDRIGRTLGKGEAFF.

This sequence joins TRBV6-5 and TRBJ1-2, with unresolved D. The CDR3 contains 14 residues. Germline V gene lookup returns CDR1 MNHEY and CDR2 SVGAGI. V gave up 5 bases and J gave up 5 bases, with 15 bases separating them. The CDR3 bases are TGTGCCAGCAGTAAGCCCGGGATAGAGTATGGCTACACCTTC. Translation gives CASSKPGIEYGYTF.

CDR3 region: CASSQPLGGRHFYEQYF. The CDR3 DNA reads TGCGCCAGCAGTCAACCGCTAGGCGGGAGGCACTTCTACGAGCAGTACTTC. The V gene is TRBV23-1, the J gene TRBJ2-7; 8 bases align to TRBD2. TRBV23-1 is assigned to the ORF class and has an uncertain function. CDR3 length equals 17 residues. V trimming: 2 bases; J trimming: 3 bases; junction bases outside the gene matches: 12.

The chain is built from TRBV5-1 and TRBJ2-3; 8 bases agree with TRBD2. Germline values: CDR1 SGHRS, CDR2 YFSETQ. The V gene end was trimmed by 4 bases and the J gene end by 1 base; junction bases not matched to a gene: 8. This CDR3 region has 16 residues. In nucleotides, the CDR3 is TGCGCCAGCAGCCGATGGGCGGGAGGAGGCACAGATACGCAGTATTTT. This encodes CASSRWAGGGTDTQYF. The full variable domain, with the rest looked up from reference TRBV5-1 and TRBJ2-3, is KAGVTQTPRYLIKTRGQQVTLSCSPISGHRSVSWYQQTPGQGLQFLFEYFSETQRNKGNFPGRFSGRQFSNSRSEMNVSTLELGDSALYLCASSRWAGGGTDTQYFGPGTRLTVL.

The chain joins TRBV7-9 to TRBJ1-4, with 9 nucleotides matching TRBD1. This CDR3 has 16 amino acids. Trimming at V came to 1 base and at J to 4 bases, leaving 4 bases not matched to a gene. CDR1 is SEHNR, CDR2 FQNEAQ, per germline (reference sequence). The CDR3, as DNA: TGTGCCAGCAGCTTAGGGGACAGGGACAATAATGAAAAACTGTTTTTT. It specifies CASSLGDRDNNEKLFF.

The chain has TRBV27 and TRBJ2-2, with D possibly matching TRBD1 (6 bases). V lost 2 bases and J 7 bases, leaving 11 bases between the germline ends. Germline V gene data show CDR1 as MNHEY and CDR2 as SMNVEV (reference sequence). The CDR3 extends over 14 amino acids. In nucleotides, the CDR3 is TGTGCCAGCAGTTTACAGGGGCTTAACGGGGAGCTGTTTTTT. It codes for CASSLQGLNGELFF.

J is TRBJ2-1 and V is TRBV12-5; TRBD1 agrees at 7 bases. J lost 3 bases, V lost 3 bases, and 14 bases had no gene match. Germline-derived CDR1 and CDR2 are LGHNT and FRNRAP. This CDR3 comprises 18 residues. The CDR3 sequence: CASGLAPRTGANYNEQFF. In DNA, the CDR3 is TGTGCTAGTGGTTTAGCCCCAAGAACAGGGGCGAACTACAATGAGCAGTTCTTC.

The J gene is TRBJ1-3, the V gene TRBV11-2; D is unresolved. The CDR3 runs to 14 residues. Trimming removed 5 bases from V and 3 bases from J, with 11 bases in between. Germline V CDR1 and CDR2: SGHAT, FQNNGV. The CDR3 DNA follows: TGTGCCAGCAGCCAAATTCGGGTTGGAAACACCATATATTTT. Its translation: CASSQIRVGNTIYF.

The V gene is TRBV11-2, the J gene TRBJ2-7; 11 positions agree with TRBD2. Germline lookup yields CDR1 SGHAT and CDR2 FQNNGV. The ends lost 3 bases at V and 3 bases at J; junction bases unmatched: 1. The CDR3 contains 14 residues. The CDR3, as DNA: TGTGCCAGCAGCTTGACTAGCGGGAACTACGAGCAGTACTTC. It is translated as CASSLTSGNYEQYF.

The chain carries TRBV4-3 and TRBJ2-7, with a tentative D call TRBD2 (6 bases). Germline loops: CDR1 LGHNA, CDR2 YSLEER. V was trimmed by 2 bases and J by 0 bases, leaving 8 bases between them. The CDR3 has 14 amino acids. In DNA, the CDR3 is TGCGCCAGCAGCCAACTAGCGAGCTCCTACGAGCAGTACTTC. It is translated as CASSQLASSYEQYF.

The chain has TRBV9 and TRBJ1-1; D is unresolved. CDR1 is SGDLS and CDR2 is YYNGEE in the germline V gene. V lost 0 bases to trimming and J lost 7 bases, with 10 bases between them. The CDR3 runs 13 residues. CDR3 in DNA: TGTGCCAGCAGCGTAGAGGGAGTTGGTGAAGCTTTCTTT. It translates to CASSVEGVGEAFF. Together with reference TRBV9 and TRBJ1-1, the CDR3 gives the full variable domain: DSGVTQTPKHLITATGQRVTLRCSPRSGDLSVYWYQQSLDQGLQFLIQYYNGEERAKGNILERFSAQQFPDLHSELNLSSLELGDSALYFCASSVEGVGEAFFGQGTRLTVV.

This clone came up a few times. The chain uses TRBV6-4 and TRBJ1-4, with 8 bases matching TRBD1. Germline CDR1 MRHNA, CDR2 SNTAGT. The length of the CDR3 is 14 residues. V gave up 4 bases and J gave up 5 bases; unmatched junction bases: 3. Here the CDR3 reads CASSAGGENEKLFF. The DNA for the CDR3 is TGTGCCAGCAGTGCAGGGGGCGAAAATGAAAAACTGTTTTTT.

The chain employs TRBV13 and TRBJ2-7; D remains unclear. From germline, CDR1 is PRHDT and CDR2 FYEKMQ (reference sequence). There are 16 residues in the CDR3. Trimming removed 5 bases at V and 0 bases at J, with 17 bases between. The chain's CDR3 is CASSPGSLGGSYEQYF. The CDR3 bases are TGTGCCAGCAGCCCCGGGTCCCTTGGTGGCTCCTACGAGCAGTACTTC.

CDR3 region: CASSLRVTGSRGYTF. The CDR3 bases are TGTGCCAGCAGTTTACGAGTGACAGGGTCGCGGGGCTACACCTTC. V is TRBV27 and J is TRBJ1-2; 7 bases are shared with TRBD1. Trimming cost V 2 bases and J 8 bases; bases outside gene matches: 11. There are 15 residues in the CDR3. The germline V gene encodes CDR1 MNHEY and CDR2 SMNVEV (reference sequence).

The chain recombines TRBV5-6 with TRBJ2-7; 9 bases are a match to TRBD1. The CDR3 extends over 13 amino acids. The J segment lost 4 bases and the V segment lost 3 bases, leaving 2 bases of the junction unmatched. The germline V gene has CDR1 SGHDT and CDR2 YYEEEE. The CDR3 nucleotides are TGTGCCAGCAGCTGGACAGGGGTTTACGAGCAGTACTTC. Translated, it gives CASSWTGVYEQYF. The variable domain in full, completed from reference TRBV5-6 and TRBJ2-7, reads DAGVTQSPTHLIKTRGQQVTLRCSPKSGHDTVSWYQQALGQGPQFIFQYYEEEERQRGNFPDRFSGHQFPNYSSELNVNALLLGDSALYLCASSWTGVYEQYFGPGTRLTVT.

V and J are TRBV6-2 or TRBV6-3 and TRBJ2-1, with D perhaps TRBD2 (6 bases). Germline CDR1 is MNHEY and CDR2 is SVGEGT. V lost 0 bases, J lost 10 bases, and 10 bases lay in between. The CDR3 runs to 13 residues. CDR3 in DNA: TGTGCCAGCAGTTACTCGAACGGACTAGAGCAGTTCTTC. Protein: CASSYSNGLEQFF.

The V call is TRBV18, the J call TRBJ1-3; no clear D. This CDR3 spans 16 amino acids. Germline CDR1 and CDR2: KGHSH and LQKENI. V lost 2 bases and J 0 bases, leaving 11 bases between the germline ends. The CDR3 coding sequence is TGTGCCAGCTCACCAGGAGAACTCGCCTCTGGAAACACCATATATTTT. This gives the protein CASSPGELASGNTIYF.

V usage is TRBV5-4 and J usage is TRBJ2-7; D ambiguous. The CDR3 runs to 11 residues. Germline V CDR1 and CDR2: SGHNT, YYREEE (reference sequence). V lost 9 bases and J 2 bases, leaving 9 bases between the germline ends. CDR3 in DNA: TGTGCCACCTCGTCCCCCTACGAGCAGTACTTC. Its translation: CATSSPYEQYF.

About this clone itself: This sample includes further DNA sequences coding for the same CDR3. The V and J genes are TRBV7-2 and TRBJ2-7; 8 positions match TRBD1. The CDR3 runs to 14 residues. Trimming removed 5 bases from V and 1 base from J; junction bases left unmatched: 4. Germline V CDR1 and CDR2: SGHTA, FQGNSA. This chain's CDR3 is CASSPDRGSYEQYF. The CDR3 coding sequence is TGTGCCAGCAGCCCCGACAGGGGTTCCTACGAGCAGTACTTC.

The chain links TRBV11-1 to TRBJ1-4; 7 bases are shared with TRBD1. V shed 5 bases and J 7 bases; nucleotides not matched to a gene: 10. Germline V gene lookup returns CDR1 SGHAT and CDR2 FQDESV (reference sequence). This CDR3 has 15 amino acids. The CDR3 spells CASSRKTGLFEKLFF. DNA for the CDR3: TGTGCCAGCAGCCGGAAGACAGGGTTATTTGAAAAACTGTTTTTT.

The chain uses TRBV7-2 and TRBJ2-2; D might be TRBD1 (6 bases). The CDR3 has 14 residues. Trimming removed 2 bases from V and 11 bases from J, with 15 bases in between. The germline gives CDR1 SGHTA, CDR2 FQGNSA. CDR3 sequence: CASSLTDPGVELFF. The CDR3 DNA reads TGTGCCAGCAGCTTAACTGACCCAGGGGTCGAGCTGTTTTTT.

Only a few counts were recorded for this clone. The chain couples TRBV7-9 to TRBJ2-1; 8 bases agree with TRBD2. Per germline, CDR1 SEHNR and CDR2 FQNEAQ (reference sequence). This CDR3 spans 15 amino acids. With 0 bases clipped from V and 6 bases from J, the junction kept 4 bases outside the gene matches. The CDR3 region is CASSLASGSFNEQFF. The CDR3 nucleotides are TGTGCCAGCAGCTTAGCGAGCGGGAGCTTCAATGAGCAGTTCTTC. The variable domain in full, with the rest retrieved from reference TRBV7-9 and TRBJ2-1, is DTGVSQNPRHKITKRGQNVTFRCDPISEHNRLYWYRQTLGQGPEFLTYFQNEAQLEKSRLLSDRFSAERPKGSFSTLEIQRTEQGDSAMYLCASSLASGSFNEQFFGPGTRLTVL.

Comment on this clone: This clone may be a read error of a much larger clone one base away. The chain employs TRBV5-6 and TRBJ2-3; 11 bases match TRBD2. V lost 4 bases to trimming and J lost 0 bases; unmatched junction nucleotides: 1. This CDR3 has 15 residues. The germline CDR1 and CDR2 sequences are SGHDT and YYEEEE. The CDR3 coding sequence is TGTGCCAGCAGCAGGACTAGCGGGAGCACAGATACGCAGTATTTT. Translated, it gives CASSRTSGSTDTQYF. The entire variable domain, with the rest obtained from reference TRBV5-6 and TRBJ2-3, is as follows: DAGVTQSPTHLIKTRGQQVTLRCSPKSGHDTVSWYQQALGQGPQFIFQYYEEEERQRGNFPDRFSGHQFPNYSSELNVNALLLGDSALYLCASSRTSGSTDTQYFGPGTRLTVL.